This T cell receptor (beta chain) was recovered during a study of blood T cell repertoires in COVID-19. At the level of the study: Italy, Spain and the United States were the sources of the convalescent and acute COVID-19 samples. Sources were T cells, B-cell-depleted T cells, or PBMCs; the material itself was cDNA or gDNA.

Measured with immunoSEQ multiplex PCR; TCRdb has only the in-frame clones, and not every one. This repertoire shows a few hundred thousand clones, about 86% found once; its top ten account for roughly 2.1%. The CDR3 totals 15 residues. Germline V gene lookup returns CDR1 MNHEY and CDR2 SVGEGT. V gave up 2 bases and J gave up 2 bases, with 9 bases separating them. The clonotype originates from a woman aged 25-40 years who had recovered from COVID-19. Sequencing used peripheral blood. This chain links TRBV6-2 or TRBV6-3 with TRBJ2-2; D is perhaps TRBD1 (6 bases). CDR3 region: CASSYGTTNTGELFF. In DNA, the CDR3 is TGTGCCAGCAGTTACGGGACAACTAACACCGGGGAGCTGTTTTTT.